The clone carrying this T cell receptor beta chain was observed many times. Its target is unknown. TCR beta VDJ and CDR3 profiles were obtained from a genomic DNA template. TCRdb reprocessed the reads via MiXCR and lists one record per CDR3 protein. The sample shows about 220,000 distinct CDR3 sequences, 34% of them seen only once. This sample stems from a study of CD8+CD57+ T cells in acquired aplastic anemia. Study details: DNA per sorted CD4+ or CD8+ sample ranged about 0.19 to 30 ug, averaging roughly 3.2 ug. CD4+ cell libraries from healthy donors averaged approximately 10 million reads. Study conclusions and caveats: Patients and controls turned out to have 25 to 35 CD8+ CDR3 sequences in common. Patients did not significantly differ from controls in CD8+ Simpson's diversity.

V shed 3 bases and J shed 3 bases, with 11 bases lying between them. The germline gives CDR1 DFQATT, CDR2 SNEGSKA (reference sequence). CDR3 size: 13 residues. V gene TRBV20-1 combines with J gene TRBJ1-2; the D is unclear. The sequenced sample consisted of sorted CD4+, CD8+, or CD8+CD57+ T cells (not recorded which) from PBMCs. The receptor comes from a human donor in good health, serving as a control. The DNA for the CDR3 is TGCAGTGCTAGGGTAGGGTGGGACTATGGCTACACCTTC. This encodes CSARVGWDYGYTF.